This T cell receptor (beta chain) was documented in a study of blood T cell repertoires in COVID-19. Only in-frame clones appear in the TCRdb table, and some are missing; sequencing was by immunoSEQ multiplex PCR. The sample lists about 240,000 clones, around 83% occurring once. Sequenced sample: peripheral blood. The sequence was collected from a man aged 25 to 40 who had recovered from COVID-19.

CDR3 amino acids: CASSVGQPNYGYTF. The CDR3 nucleotides are TGCGCCAGCAGTGTGGGACAGCCTAACTATGGCTACACCTTC. The chain links TRBV10-2 to TRBJ1-2; 7 nucleotides agree with TRBD1. The CDR3 has 14 amino acids. The junction had 2 bases not matched to a gene; V was cut back by 4 bases and J by 0 bases. Germline V lookup: CDR1 WSHSY, CDR2 SAAADI.